The rows below give T cell receptor beta chains drawn from one sample of a study of shared clonotypes between healthy human individuals. Using immunoSEQ multiplex PCR, the repertoire was profiled, and TCRdb retains in-frame clones only, with some absent. This repertoire shows approximately 330,000 clones, about 70% found once; its top ten account for over 9.5%. Source material: memory CD4+ T cells sorted from blood. These receptors came from a man aged 30 to 45 in good health. Both conserved end residues are part of each CDR3. A D gene is named only where the DNA matches it firmly. Size is omitted from some rows. Given values are once, few, many or a class for expanded clones.

v_gene: TRBV5-5
d_gene: NA
j_gene: TRBJ1-4
abundance: NA
CDR3aa: CASSLGLIATNEKLFF
CDR3nt: TGTGCCAGCAGCCTCGGACTGATTGCAACTAATGAAAAACTGTTTTTT

v_gene: TRBV11-2
d_gene: NA
j_gene: TRBJ2-3
abundance: few
CDR3aa: CASTLIRADTQYF
CDR3nt: TGTGCCAGCACCCTGATTAGGGCAGATACGCAGTATTTT

v_gene: TRBV2
d_gene: TRBD1
j_gene: TRBJ1-2
abundance: few
CDR3aa: CASTANRGQGYTF
CDR3nt: TGTGCCAGCACGGCGAACAGGGGGCAAGGCTACACCTTC

v_gene: TRBV7-9
d_gene: TRBD2
j_gene: TRBJ2-1
abundance: NA
CDR3aa: CASSFGGLAGGWNEQFF
CDR3nt: TGTGCCAGCAGCTTCGGGGGACTAGCGGGAGGTTGGAATGAGCAGTTCTTC

v_gene: TRBV7-2
d_gene: NA
j_gene: TRBJ1-1
abundance: NA
CDR3aa: CASSSYSGDTEAFF
CDR3nt: TGTGCCAGCAGCTCGTACAGCGGGGACACTGAAGCTTTCTTT

v_gene: TRBV7-6
d_gene: NA
j_gene: TRBJ1-5
abundance: NA
CDR3aa: CASSPNSGRSVPQHF
CDR3nt: TGTGCCAGCAGCCCCAACTCGGGACGGAGCGTGCCCCAGCATTTT

v_gene: TRBV7-2
d_gene: NA
j_gene: TRBJ2-7
abundance: NA
CDR3aa: CASSLASSSYEQYF
CDR3nt: TGTGCCAGCAGCTTAGCGAGTTCCTCCTACGAGCAGTACTTC

v_gene: TRBV7-8
d_gene: NA
j_gene: TRBJ2-5
abundance: NA
CDR3aa: CASSSQETQYF
CDR3nt: TGTGCCAGCAGCTCGCAAGAGACCCAGTACTTC

v_gene: TRBV2
d_gene: NA
j_gene: TRBJ2-7
abundance: few
CDR3aa: CASRQPGHLPRDHEQYF
CDR3nt: TGTGCCAGCAGGCAACCGGGACACCTGCCGAGGGACCACGAGCAGTACTTC

v_gene: TRBV6-1
d_gene: TRBD1
j_gene: TRBJ1-5
abundance: NA
CDR3aa: CASGPGQGNQPQHF
CDR3nt: TGTGCCAGCGGACCGGGACAGGGTAATCAGCCCCAGCATTTT

v_gene: TRBV5-8
d_gene: NA
j_gene: TRBJ2-7
abundance: NA
CDR3aa: CASSLLGGHEQYF
CDR3nt: TGTGCCAGCAGCCTGTTGGGGGGCCACGAGCAGTACTTC

v_gene: TRBV5-4
d_gene: TRBD2
j_gene: TRBJ2-1
abundance: NA
CDR3aa: CASSLARGSYNEQFF
CDR3nt: TGTGCCAGCAGCTTGGCGCGGGGGTCCTACAATGAGCAGTTCTTC

v_gene: TRBV7-8
d_gene: TRBD2
j_gene: TRBJ2-2
abundance: NA
CDR3aa: CASSLTSGLTGELFF
CDR3nt: TGTGCCAGCAGCCTCACTAGCGGTCTCACCGGGGAGCTGTTTTTT

v_gene: TRBV5-1
d_gene: NA
j_gene: TRBJ2-3
abundance: NA
CDR3aa: CASSSQGPDTQYF
CDR3nt: TGCGCCAGCAGCTCACAGGGTCCAGATACGCAGTATTTT

v_gene: TRBV15
d_gene: TRBD2
j_gene: TRBJ2-1
abundance: NA
CDR3aa: CATSRGLSYNEQFF
CDR3nt: TGTGCCACCAGCAGGGGACTATCCTACAATGAGCAGTTCTTC

v_gene: TRBV6-5
d_gene: TRBD2
j_gene: TRBJ2-3
abundance: NA
CDR3aa: CASSYSREGGTDTQYF
CDR3nt: TGTGCCAGCAGTTACTCACGGGAGGGGGGCACAGATACGCAGTATTTT

v_gene: TRBV5-6
d_gene: NA
j_gene: TRBJ2-7
abundance: few
CDR3aa: CASSPTGEEQYF
CDR3nt: TGTGCCAGCAGCCCGACCGGGGAGGAGCAGTACTTC

v_gene: TRBV27
d_gene: TRBD2
j_gene: TRBJ2-3
abundance: many
CDR3aa: CASRTYSGRASTDTQYF
CDR3nt: TGTGCCAGCCGCACTTATAGCGGGAGGGCCAGTACAGATACGCAGTATTTT

v_gene: TRBV30
d_gene: NA
j_gene: TRBJ2-1
abundance: NA
CDR3aa: CAWMGRGSVNEQFF
CDR3nt: TGTGCCTGGATGGGCAGGGGTTCTGTGAATGAGCAGTTCTTC

v_gene: TRBV18
d_gene: NA
j_gene: TRBJ2-3
abundance: many
CDR3aa: CASSPTATDTQYF
CDR3nt: TGTGCCAGCTCACCAACGGCGACAGATACGCAGTATTTT

v_gene: TRBV6-1
d_gene: TRBD2
j_gene: TRBJ2-7
abundance: NA
CDR3aa: CASSDSLAGDHEQYF
CDR3nt: TGTGCCAGCAGTGATAGTCTAGCGGGAGATCACGAGCAGTACTTC

v_gene: TRBV20-1
d_gene: NA
j_gene: TRBJ2-2
abundance: NA
CDR3aa: CSAWTRGELFF
CDR3nt: TGCAGTGCTTGGACACGCGGGGAGCTGTTTTTT

v_gene: TRBV2
d_gene: NA
j_gene: TRBJ2-7
abundance: NA
CDR3aa: CASITALSYEQYF
CDR3nt: TGTGCCAGCATTACGGCCCTCTCCTACGAGCAGTACTTC

v_gene: TRBV19
d_gene: NA
j_gene: TRBJ2-3
abundance: few
CDR3aa: CASSMSRDTQYF
CDR3nt: TGTGCCAGTAGTATGTCTAGAGATACGCAGTATTTT

v_gene: TRBV11-2
d_gene: NA
j_gene: TRBJ2-2
abundance: NA
CDR3aa: CASSPSLGKANTGELFF
CDR3nt: TGTGCCAGCAGCCCGTCCCTTGGGAAAGCGAACACCGGGGAGCTGTTTTTT

v_gene: TRBV6-1
d_gene: NA
j_gene: TRBJ2-5
abundance: NA
CDR3aa: CASSVRPIQQETQYF
CDR3nt: TGTGCCAGCAGTGTCCGACCCATTCAGCAAGAGACCCAGTACTTC

v_gene: TRBV2
d_gene: TRBD2
j_gene: TRBJ2-2
abundance: NA
CDR3aa: CASGRAASGELFF
CDR3nt: TGTGCCAGCGGGAGGGCGGCGTCCGGGGAGCTGTTTTTT

v_gene: TRBV5-4
d_gene: NA
j_gene: TRBJ1-1
abundance: many
CDR3aa: CASSGRGTEAFF
CDR3nt: TGTGCCAGCAGCGGACGAGGCACTGAAGCTTTCTTT

v_gene: TRBV10-2
d_gene: TRBD1
j_gene: TRBJ2-7
abundance: NA
CDR3aa: CASSESVGQGVKQYF
CDR3nt: TGCGCCAGCAGTGAGTCGGTGGGACAGGGGGTCAAGCAGTACTTC

v_gene: TRBV7-3
d_gene: NA
j_gene: TRBJ2-1
abundance: NA
CDR3aa: CASSAKAELAYNEQFF
CDR3nt: TGTGCCAGCAGCGCCAAGGCCGAACTAGCCTACAATGAGCAGTTCTTC

v_gene: TRBV19
d_gene: NA
j_gene: TRBJ2-1
abundance: NA
CDR3aa: CASSIPRGVEQFF
CDR3nt: TGTGCCAGTAGTATCCCTAGGGGGGTTGAGCAGTTCTTC

v_gene: TRBV27
d_gene: NA
j_gene: TRBJ2-7
abundance: NA
CDR3aa: CASSLKQGEVYEQYF
CDR3nt: TGTGCCAGCAGTTTAAAACAGGGCGAGGTCTACGAGCAGTACTTC

v_gene: TRBV11-2
d_gene: TRBD1
j_gene: TRBJ2-7
abundance: NA
CDR3aa: CASSRIRGTLIYEQYF
CDR3nt: TGTGCCAGCAGCCGTATCAGGGGGACCTTAATATACGAGCAGTACTTC

v_gene: TRBV5-1
d_gene: NA
j_gene: TRBJ2-3
abundance: NA
CDR3aa: CASKYQAHIPTSDTQYF
CDR3nt: TGCGCCAGCAAGTATCAGGCCCATATACCCACATCAGATACGCAGTATTTT

v_gene: TRBV5-1
d_gene: NA
j_gene: TRBJ1-1
abundance: NA
CDR3aa: CASSADSLNTEAFF
CDR3nt: TGCGCCAGCAGCGCCGACAGTCTGAACACTGAAGCTTTCTTT

v_gene: TRBV9
d_gene: TRBD1
j_gene: TRBJ1-2
abundance: NA
CDR3aa: CASSARQGAHYGYTF
CDR3nt: TGTGCCAGCAGCGCCCGACAGGGGGCGCATTATGGCTACACCTTC

v_gene: TRBV7-6
d_gene: NA
j_gene: TRBJ1-4
abundance: NA
CDR3aa: CASRRSGGAQEKLFF
CDR3nt: TGTGCCAGCAGAAGGAGTGGGGGGGCGCAAGAAAAACTGTTTTTT

v_gene: TRBV18
d_gene: NA
j_gene: TRBJ1-4
abundance: NA
CDR3aa: CASSPGSIDEKLFF
CDR3nt: TGTGCCAGCTCACCCGGGAGTATAGATGAAAAACTGTTTTTT

v_gene: TRBV7-9
d_gene: TRBD2
j_gene: TRBJ2-3
abundance: NA
CDR3aa: CASSLGDLGGPADTQYF
CDR3nt: TGTGCCAGCAGCTTAGGGGACCTGGGAGGGCCGGCAGATACGCAGTATTTT

v_gene: TRBV7-2
d_gene: NA
j_gene: TRBJ2-7
abundance: NA
CDR3aa: CASSLGAGQLSSYEQYF
CDR3nt: TGTGCCAGCAGCTTAGGAGCGGGACAGTTGAGCTCCTACGAGCAGTACTTC

v_gene: TRBV5-8
d_gene: NA
j_gene: TRBJ2-2
abundance: NA
CDR3aa: CASSLGNTPTGELFF
CDR3nt: TGTGCCAGCAGCTTGGGAAACACCCCCACCGGGGAGCTGTTTTTT

v_gene: TRBV5-4
d_gene: NA
j_gene: TRBJ2-1
abundance: few
CDR3aa: CASSLRTSFMNEQFF
CDR3nt: TGTGCCAGCAGCTTGCGTACTAGCTTTATGAATGAGCAGTTCTTC

v_gene: TRBV6-5
d_gene: NA
j_gene: TRBJ2-3
abundance: once
CDR3aa: CASNPGFTTDTQYF
CDR3nt: TGTGCCAGCAACCCTGGGTTTACCACAGATACGCAGTATTTT

v_gene: TRBV18
d_gene: NA
j_gene: TRBJ1-4
abundance: NA
CDR3aa: CASSPGGGNEKLFF
CDR3nt: TGTGCCAGCTCACCTGGGGGCGGGAATGAAAAACTGTTTTTT

v_gene: TRBV18
d_gene: NA
j_gene: TRBJ2-5
abundance: NA
CDR3aa: CASSPQYQGTQYF
CDR3nt: TGTGCCAGCTCACCCCAATACCAAGGGACCCAGTACTTC

v_gene: TRBV7-6
d_gene: NA
j_gene: TRBJ2-3
abundance: few
CDR3aa: CASSLISTADTQYF
CDR3nt: TGTGCCAGCAGCTTAATTTCAACAGCAGATACGCAGTATTTT

v_gene: TRBV29-1
d_gene: TRBD2
j_gene: TRBJ2-3
abundance: NA
CDR3aa: CSVEVGLAGGTDTQYF
CDR3nt: TGCAGCGTTGAAGTTGGACTAGCGGGAGGCACAGATACGCAGTATTTT

v_gene: TRBV28
d_gene: NA
j_gene: TRBJ2-7
abundance: NA
CDR3aa: CASSRRTRVSYEQYF
CDR3nt: TGTGCCAGCAGTCGCCGTACTAGGGTATCCTACGAGCAGTACTTC

v_gene: TRBV7-8
d_gene: NA
j_gene: TRBJ2-1
abundance: NA
CDR3aa: CASSMTTGSYNEQFF
CDR3nt: TGTGCCAGCAGCATGACCACGGGCTCCTACAATGAGCAGTTCTTC

v_gene: TRBV19
d_gene: TRBD2
j_gene: TRBJ2-7
abundance: few
CDR3aa: CASKMTSGRSYEQYF
CDR3nt: TGTGCCAGTAAAATGACTAGCGGGAGGTCCTACGAGCAGTACTTC